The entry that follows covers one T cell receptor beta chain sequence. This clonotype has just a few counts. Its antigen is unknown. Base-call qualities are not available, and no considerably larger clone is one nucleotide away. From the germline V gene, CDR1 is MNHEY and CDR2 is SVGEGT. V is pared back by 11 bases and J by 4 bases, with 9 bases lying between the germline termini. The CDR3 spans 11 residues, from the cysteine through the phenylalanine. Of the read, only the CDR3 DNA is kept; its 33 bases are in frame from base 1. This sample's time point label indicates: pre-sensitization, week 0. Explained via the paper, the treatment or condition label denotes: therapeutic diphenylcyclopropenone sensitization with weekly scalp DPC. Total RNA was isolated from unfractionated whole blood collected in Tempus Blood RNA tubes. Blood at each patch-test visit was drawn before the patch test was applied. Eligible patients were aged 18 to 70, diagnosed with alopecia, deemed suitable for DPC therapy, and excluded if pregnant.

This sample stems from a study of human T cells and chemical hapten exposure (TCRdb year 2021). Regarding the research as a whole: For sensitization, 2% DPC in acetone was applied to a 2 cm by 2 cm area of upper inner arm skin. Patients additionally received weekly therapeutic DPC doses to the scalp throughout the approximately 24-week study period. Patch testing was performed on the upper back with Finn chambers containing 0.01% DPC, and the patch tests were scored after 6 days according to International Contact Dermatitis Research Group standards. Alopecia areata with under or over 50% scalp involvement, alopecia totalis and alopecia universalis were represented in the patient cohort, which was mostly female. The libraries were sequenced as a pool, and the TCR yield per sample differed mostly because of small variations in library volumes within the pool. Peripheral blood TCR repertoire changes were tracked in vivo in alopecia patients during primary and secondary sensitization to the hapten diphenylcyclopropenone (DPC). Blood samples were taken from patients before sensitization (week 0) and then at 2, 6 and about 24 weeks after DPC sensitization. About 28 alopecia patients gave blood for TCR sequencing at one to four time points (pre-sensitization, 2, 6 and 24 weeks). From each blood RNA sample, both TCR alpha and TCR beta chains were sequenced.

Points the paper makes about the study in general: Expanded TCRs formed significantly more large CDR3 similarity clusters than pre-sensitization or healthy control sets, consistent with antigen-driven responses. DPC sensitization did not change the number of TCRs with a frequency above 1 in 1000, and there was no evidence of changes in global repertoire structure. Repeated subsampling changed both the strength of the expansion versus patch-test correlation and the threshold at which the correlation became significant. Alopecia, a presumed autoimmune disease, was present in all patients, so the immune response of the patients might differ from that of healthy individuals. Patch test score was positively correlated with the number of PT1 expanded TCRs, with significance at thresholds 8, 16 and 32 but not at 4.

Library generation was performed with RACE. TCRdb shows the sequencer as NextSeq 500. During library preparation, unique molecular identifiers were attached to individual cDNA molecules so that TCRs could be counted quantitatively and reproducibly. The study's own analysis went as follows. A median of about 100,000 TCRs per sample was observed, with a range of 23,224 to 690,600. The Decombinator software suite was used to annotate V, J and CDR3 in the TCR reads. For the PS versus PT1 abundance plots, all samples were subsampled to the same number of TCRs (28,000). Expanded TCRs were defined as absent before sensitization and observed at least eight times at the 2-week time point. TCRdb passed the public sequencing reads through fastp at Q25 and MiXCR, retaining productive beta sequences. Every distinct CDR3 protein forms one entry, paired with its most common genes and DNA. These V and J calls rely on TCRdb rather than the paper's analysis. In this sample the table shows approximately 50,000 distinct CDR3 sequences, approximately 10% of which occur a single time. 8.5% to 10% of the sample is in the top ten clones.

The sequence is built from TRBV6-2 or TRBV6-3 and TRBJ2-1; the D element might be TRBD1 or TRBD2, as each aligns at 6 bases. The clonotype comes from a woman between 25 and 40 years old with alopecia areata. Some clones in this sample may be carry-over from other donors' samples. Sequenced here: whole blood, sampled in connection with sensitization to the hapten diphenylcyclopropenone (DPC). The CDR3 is CAGGGYNEQFF. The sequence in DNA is TGTGCCGGAGGGGGTTACAATGAGCAGTTCTTC.